The clone carrying this T cell receptor beta chain occurred a few times. Its antigen is undetermined. The V and J ends lost 6 bases and 6 bases, in that order; junction bases with no gene match: 9. The CDR3 contains 14 residues. Per the germline V gene, CDR1 is MNHNS and CDR2 is SASEGT. One entry per CDR3 protein, called by TCRdb with MiXCR from the multiplex PCR reads. The sample carries tens of thousands of distinct CDR3 sequences, around 55% recorded once. The data were obtained in a study of breast tumors, draining lymph nodes, adjacent tissues. Study-wide points: The data were judged consistent with most tumor T cells coming from lymph node and expanding in tumor.

This rearrangement joins TRBV6-1 to TRBJ2-7, with 9 bases that match TRBD1. The specimen sequenced was breast tumor tissue. The receptor comes from a female donor with breast cancer. Some clones in this sample may be carry-over from other donors' samples. CDR3 loop: CASRRTGDLGEQYF. The CDR3 region has the DNA TGTGCCAGCAGACGGACAGGGGATCTGGGCGAGCAGTACTTC.